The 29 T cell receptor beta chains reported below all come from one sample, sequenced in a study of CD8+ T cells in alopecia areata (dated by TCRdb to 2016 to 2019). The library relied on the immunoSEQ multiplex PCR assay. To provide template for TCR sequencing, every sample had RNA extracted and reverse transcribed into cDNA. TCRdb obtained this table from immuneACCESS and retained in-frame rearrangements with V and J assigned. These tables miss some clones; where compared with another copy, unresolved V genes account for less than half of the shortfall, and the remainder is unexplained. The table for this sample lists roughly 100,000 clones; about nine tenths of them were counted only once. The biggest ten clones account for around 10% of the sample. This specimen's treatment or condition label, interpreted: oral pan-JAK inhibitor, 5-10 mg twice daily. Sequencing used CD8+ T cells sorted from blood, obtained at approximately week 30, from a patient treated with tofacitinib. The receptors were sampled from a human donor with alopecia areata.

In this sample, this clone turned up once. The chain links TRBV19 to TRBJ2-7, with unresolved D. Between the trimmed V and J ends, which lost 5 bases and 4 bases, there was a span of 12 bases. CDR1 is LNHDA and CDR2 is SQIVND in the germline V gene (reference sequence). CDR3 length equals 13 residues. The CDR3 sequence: CASSSSTRYEQYF. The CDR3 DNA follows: TGTGCCAGTAGTTCGAGTACCCGTTACGAGCAGTACTTC.

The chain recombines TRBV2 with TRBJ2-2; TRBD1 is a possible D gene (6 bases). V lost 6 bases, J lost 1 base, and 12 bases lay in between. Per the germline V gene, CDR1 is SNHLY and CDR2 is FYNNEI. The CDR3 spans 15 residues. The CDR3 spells CASRIKDRNTGELFF. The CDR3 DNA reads TGTGCCAGCAGGATAAAGGACAGGAACACCGGGGAGCTGTTTTTT. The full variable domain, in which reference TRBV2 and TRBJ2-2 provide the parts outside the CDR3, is EPEVTQTPSHQVTQMGQEVILRCVPISNHLYFYWYRQILGQKVEFLVSFYNNEISEKSEIFDDQFSVERPDGSNFTLKIRSTKLEDSAMYFCASRIKDRNTGELFFGEGSRLTVL.

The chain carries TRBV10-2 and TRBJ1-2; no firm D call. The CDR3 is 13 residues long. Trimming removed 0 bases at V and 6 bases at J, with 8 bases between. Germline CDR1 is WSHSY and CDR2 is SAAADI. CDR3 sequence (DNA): TGCGCCAGCAGTGAGTCGACGAAGCATGGCTACACCTTC. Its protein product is CASSESTKHGYTF.

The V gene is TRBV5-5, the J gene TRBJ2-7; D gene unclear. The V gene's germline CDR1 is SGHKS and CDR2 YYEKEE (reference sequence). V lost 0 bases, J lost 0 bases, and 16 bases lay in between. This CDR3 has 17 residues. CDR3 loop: CASSLAFGFTSSYEQYF. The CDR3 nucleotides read TGTGCCAGCAGCTTGGCCTTCGGGTTCACGAGCTCCTACGAGCAGTACTTC.

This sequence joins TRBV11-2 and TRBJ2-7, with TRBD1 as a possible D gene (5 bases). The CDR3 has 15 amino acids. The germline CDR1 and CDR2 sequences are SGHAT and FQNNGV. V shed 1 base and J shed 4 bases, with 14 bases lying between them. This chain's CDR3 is CASSLGFGAGYEQYF. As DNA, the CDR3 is TGTGCCAGCAGCTTAGGGTTCGGAGCAGGGTACGAGCAGTACTTC.

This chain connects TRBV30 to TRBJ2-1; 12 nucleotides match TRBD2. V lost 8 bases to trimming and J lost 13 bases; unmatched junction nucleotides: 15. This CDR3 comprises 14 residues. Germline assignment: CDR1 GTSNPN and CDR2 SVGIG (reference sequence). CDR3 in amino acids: CAGAVASGRAGQFF. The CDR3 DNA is TGTGCCGGGGCGGTGGCTAGCGGGAGGGCCGGACAGTTCTTC.

The CDR3 region is CASSWGIQDSYEQYF. DNA for the CDR3: TGTGCCAGTAGTTGGGGAATACAGGACTCCTACGAGCAGTACTTC. The rearrangement joins TRBV19 to TRBJ2-7, with D possibly matching TRBD1 (5 bases). With 5 bases removed from V and 0 bases from J, the gap between germline ends came to 14 bases. Per the germline V gene, CDR1 is LNHDA and CDR2 is SQIVND (reference sequence). The CDR3 loop spans 15 amino acids.

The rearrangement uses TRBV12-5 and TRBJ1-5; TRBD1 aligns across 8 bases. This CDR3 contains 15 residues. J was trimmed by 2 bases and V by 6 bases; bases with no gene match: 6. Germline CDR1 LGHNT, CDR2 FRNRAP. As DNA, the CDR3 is TGTGCTAGTGGCCCAGGGGGCAGGGGCAATCAGCCCCAGCATTTT. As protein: CASGPGGRGNQPQHF.

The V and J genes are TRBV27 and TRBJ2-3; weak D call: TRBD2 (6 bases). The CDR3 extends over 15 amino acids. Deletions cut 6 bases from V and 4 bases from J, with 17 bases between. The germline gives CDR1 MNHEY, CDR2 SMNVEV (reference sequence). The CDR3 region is CASRRYGSVADTQYF. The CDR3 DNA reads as TGTGCCAGCAGGAGGTACGGGAGTGTGGCAGATACGCAGTATTTT.

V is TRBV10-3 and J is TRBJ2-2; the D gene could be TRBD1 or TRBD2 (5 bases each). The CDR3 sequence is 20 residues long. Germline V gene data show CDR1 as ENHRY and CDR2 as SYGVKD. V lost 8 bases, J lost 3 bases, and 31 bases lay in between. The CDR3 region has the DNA TGTGCCATCGGGTACCCGGGACCTTTGGCCTCGACAATAGACACCGGGGAGCTGTTTTTT. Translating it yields CAIGYPGPLASTIDTGELFF.

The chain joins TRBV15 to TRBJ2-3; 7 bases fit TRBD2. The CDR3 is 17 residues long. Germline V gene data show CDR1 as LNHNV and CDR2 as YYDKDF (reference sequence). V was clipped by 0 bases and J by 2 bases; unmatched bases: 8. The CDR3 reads CATSREQLAASTDTQYF. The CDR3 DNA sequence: TGTGCCACCAGCAGAGAACAGCTAGCGGCGTCCACAGATACGCAGTATTTT.

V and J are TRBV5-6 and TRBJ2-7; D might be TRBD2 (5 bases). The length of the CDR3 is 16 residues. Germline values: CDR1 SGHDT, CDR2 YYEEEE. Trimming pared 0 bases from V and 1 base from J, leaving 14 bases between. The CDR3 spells CASSLGSTMRSYEQYF. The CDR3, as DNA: TGTGCCAGCAGCTTGGGTTCGACTATGAGGTCCTACGAGCAGTACTTC.

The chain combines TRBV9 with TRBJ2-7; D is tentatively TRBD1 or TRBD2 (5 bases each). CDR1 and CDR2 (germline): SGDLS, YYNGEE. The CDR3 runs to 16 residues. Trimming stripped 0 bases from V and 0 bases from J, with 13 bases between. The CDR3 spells CASSVGGPEGSYEQYF. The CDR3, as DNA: TGTGCCAGCAGCGTAGGGGGACCGGAAGGCTCCTACGAGCAGTACTTC. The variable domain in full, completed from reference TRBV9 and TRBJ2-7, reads DSGVTQTPKHLITATGQRVTLRCSPRSGDLSVYWYQQSLDQGLQFLIQYYNGEERAKGNILERFSAQQFPDLHSELNLSSLELGDSALYFCASSVGGPEGSYEQYFGPGTRLTVT.

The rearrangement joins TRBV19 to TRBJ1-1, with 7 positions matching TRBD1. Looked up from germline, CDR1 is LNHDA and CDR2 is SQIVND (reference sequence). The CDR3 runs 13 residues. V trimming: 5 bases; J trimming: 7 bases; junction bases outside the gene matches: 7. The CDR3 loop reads CASSQGQSVEAFF. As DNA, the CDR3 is TGTGCCAGTAGTCAGGGACAGTCAGTTGAAGCTTTCTTT.

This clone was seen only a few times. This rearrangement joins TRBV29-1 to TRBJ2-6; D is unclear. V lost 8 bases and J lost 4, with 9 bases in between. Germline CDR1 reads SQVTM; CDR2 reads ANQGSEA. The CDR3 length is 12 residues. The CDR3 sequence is CSYGPGANVLTF. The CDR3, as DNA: TGCAGCTATGGACCGGGGGCCAACGTCCTGACTTTC.

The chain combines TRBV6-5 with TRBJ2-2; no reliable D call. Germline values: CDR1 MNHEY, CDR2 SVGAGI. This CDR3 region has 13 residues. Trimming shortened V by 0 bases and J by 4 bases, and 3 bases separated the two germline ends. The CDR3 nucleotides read TGTGCCAGCAGTTACTCAACCACCGGGGAGCTGTTTTTT. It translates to CASSYSTTGELFF.

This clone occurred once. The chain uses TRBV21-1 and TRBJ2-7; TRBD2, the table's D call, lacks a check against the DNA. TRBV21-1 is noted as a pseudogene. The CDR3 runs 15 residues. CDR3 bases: TGTGCCAGCAGCACCTTTTTGCGGGGCCCCTACGAGCAGTACTTC. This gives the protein CASSTFLRGPYEQYF.

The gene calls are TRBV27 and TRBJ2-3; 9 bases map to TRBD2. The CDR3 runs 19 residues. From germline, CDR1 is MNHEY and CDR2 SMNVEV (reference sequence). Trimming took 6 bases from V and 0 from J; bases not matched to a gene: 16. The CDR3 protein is CASSAIGSGGYVSTDTQYF. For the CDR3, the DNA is TGTGCCAGCAGCGCTATCGGTAGCGGGGGCTACGTTAGCACAGATACGCAGTATTTT.

DNA of the CDR3: TGTGCCAGCAGCTTAGGGCCCAACTATGGCTACACCTTC. Its protein is CASSLGPNYGYTF. The gene calls are TRBV7-9 and TRBJ1-2; D gene uncertain. In germline, CDR1 is SEHNR, CDR2 FQNEAQ (reference sequence). Between the trimmed V and J ends, which lost 1 base and 2 bases, there was a span of 5 bases. The CDR3 has 13 amino acids.

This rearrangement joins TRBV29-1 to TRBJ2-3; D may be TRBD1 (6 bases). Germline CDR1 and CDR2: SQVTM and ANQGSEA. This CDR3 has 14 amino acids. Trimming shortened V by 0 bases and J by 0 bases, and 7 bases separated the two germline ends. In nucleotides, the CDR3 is TGCAGCGTTGAAGACAGGGGCAGCACAGATACGCAGTATTTT. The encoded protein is CSVEDRGSTDTQYF.

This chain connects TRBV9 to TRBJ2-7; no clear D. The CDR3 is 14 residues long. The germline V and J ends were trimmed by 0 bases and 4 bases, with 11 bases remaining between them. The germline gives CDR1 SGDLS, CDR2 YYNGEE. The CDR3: CASSVEEYPYEQYF. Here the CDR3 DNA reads TGTGCCAGCAGCGTAGAGGAATACCCTTACGAGCAGTACTTC.

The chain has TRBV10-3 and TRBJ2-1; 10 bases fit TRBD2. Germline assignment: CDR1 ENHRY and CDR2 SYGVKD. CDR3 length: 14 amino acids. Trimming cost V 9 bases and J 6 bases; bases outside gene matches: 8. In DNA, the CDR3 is TGTGCCATACAGACTAGCGGGCGAACCAATGAGCAGTTCTTC. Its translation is CAIQTSGRTNEQFF.

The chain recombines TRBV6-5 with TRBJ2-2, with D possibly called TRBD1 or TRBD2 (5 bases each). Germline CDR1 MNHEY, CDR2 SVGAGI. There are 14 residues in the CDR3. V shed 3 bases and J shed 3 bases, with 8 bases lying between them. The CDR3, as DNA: TGTGCCAGCAGTTATGGGACCTACACCGGGGAGCTGTTTTTT. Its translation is CASSYGTYTGELFF.

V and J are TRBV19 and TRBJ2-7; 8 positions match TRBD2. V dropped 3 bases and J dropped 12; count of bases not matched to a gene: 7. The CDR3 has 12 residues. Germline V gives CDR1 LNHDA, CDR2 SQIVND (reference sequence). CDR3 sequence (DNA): TGTGCCAGTAGTATTGCTGCGGGAGGTCTGTACTTC. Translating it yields CASSIAAGGLYF.

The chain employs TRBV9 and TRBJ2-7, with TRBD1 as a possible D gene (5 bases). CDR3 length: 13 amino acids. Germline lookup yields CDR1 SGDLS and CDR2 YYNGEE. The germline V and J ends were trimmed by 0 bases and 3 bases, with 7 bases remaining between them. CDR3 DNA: TGTGCCAGCAGCGTAGGAGACAGCTACGAGCAGTACTTC. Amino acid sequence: CASSVGDSYEQYF.

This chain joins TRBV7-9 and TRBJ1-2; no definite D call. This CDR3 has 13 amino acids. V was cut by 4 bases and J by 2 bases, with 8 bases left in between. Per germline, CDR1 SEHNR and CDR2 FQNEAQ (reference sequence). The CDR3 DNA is TGTGCCAGCAGCTCCGTGATAAACTATGGCTACACCTTC. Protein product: CASSSVINYGYTF.

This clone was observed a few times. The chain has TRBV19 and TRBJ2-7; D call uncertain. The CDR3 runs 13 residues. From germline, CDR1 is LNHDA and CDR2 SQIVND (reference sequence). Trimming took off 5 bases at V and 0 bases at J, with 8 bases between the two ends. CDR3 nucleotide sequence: TGTGCCAGTAGTGCAAGTAGCTCCTACGAGCAGTACTTC. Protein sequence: CASSASSSYEQYF.

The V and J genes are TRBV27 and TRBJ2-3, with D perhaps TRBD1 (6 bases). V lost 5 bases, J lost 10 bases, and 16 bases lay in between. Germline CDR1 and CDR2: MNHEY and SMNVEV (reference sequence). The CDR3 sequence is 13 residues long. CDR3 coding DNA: TGTGCCAGCAGTCCAGGGGCCCGGGGAGCGCAGTATTTT. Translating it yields CASSPGARGAQYF.

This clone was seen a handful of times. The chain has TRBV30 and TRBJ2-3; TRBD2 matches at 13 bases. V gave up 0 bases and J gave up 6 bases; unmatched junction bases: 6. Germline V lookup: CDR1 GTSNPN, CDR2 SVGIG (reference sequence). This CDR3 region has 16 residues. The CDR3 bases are TGTGCCTGGAGTGTACCAGAGACTAGCGGGGGGGATACGCAGTATTTT. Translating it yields CAWSVPETSGGDTQYF.